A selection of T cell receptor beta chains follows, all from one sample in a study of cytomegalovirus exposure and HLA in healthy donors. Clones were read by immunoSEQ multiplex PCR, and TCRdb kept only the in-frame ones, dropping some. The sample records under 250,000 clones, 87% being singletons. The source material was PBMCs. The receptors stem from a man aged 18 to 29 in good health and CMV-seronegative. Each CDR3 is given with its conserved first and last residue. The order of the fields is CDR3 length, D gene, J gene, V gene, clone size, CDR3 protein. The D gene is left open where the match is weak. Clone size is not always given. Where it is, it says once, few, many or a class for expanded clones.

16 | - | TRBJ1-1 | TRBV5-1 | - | CASSFRRGRGITEAFF
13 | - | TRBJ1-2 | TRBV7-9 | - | CASSLQAQGGYTF
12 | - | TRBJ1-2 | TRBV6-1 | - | CASSERRYGYTF
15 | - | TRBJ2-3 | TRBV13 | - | CASSFGMTSTDTQYF
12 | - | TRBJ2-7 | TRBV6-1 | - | CASTVKTYEQYF
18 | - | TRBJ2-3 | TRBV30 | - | CAWSSNPSLLASPDTQYF
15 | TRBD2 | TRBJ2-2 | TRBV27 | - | CASNPIAGVPGELFF
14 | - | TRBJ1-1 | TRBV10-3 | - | CAISRGDMNTEAFF
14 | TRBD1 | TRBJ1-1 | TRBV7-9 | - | CASSFTGANTEAFF
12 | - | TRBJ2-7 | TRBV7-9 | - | CASTLGGGRGYF
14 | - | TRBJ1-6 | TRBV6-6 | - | CASTSGGAPSPLHF
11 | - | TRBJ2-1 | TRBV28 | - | CASSPGPRQFF
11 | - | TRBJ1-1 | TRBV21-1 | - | CASSPRRGAFF
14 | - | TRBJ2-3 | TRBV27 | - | CASSLRGSTDTQYF
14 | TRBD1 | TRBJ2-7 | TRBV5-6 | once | CASSWGTGNYEQYF
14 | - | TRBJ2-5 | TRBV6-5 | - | CASSYGAGEETQYF
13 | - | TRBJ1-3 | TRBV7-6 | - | CASSPSAGGTIYF
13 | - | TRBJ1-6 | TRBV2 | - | CAGRRPDNSPLHF
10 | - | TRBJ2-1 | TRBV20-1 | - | CSPLGREQFF
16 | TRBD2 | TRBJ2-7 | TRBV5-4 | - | CASSLTNSGLTYEQYF
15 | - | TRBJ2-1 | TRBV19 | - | CASSPTGTGYNEQFF
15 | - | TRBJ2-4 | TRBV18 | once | CASSRVGVTKNIQYF
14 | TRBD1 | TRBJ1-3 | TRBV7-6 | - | CASSRRDSRNTIYF
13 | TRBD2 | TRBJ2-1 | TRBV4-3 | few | CASSPSGGNEQFF